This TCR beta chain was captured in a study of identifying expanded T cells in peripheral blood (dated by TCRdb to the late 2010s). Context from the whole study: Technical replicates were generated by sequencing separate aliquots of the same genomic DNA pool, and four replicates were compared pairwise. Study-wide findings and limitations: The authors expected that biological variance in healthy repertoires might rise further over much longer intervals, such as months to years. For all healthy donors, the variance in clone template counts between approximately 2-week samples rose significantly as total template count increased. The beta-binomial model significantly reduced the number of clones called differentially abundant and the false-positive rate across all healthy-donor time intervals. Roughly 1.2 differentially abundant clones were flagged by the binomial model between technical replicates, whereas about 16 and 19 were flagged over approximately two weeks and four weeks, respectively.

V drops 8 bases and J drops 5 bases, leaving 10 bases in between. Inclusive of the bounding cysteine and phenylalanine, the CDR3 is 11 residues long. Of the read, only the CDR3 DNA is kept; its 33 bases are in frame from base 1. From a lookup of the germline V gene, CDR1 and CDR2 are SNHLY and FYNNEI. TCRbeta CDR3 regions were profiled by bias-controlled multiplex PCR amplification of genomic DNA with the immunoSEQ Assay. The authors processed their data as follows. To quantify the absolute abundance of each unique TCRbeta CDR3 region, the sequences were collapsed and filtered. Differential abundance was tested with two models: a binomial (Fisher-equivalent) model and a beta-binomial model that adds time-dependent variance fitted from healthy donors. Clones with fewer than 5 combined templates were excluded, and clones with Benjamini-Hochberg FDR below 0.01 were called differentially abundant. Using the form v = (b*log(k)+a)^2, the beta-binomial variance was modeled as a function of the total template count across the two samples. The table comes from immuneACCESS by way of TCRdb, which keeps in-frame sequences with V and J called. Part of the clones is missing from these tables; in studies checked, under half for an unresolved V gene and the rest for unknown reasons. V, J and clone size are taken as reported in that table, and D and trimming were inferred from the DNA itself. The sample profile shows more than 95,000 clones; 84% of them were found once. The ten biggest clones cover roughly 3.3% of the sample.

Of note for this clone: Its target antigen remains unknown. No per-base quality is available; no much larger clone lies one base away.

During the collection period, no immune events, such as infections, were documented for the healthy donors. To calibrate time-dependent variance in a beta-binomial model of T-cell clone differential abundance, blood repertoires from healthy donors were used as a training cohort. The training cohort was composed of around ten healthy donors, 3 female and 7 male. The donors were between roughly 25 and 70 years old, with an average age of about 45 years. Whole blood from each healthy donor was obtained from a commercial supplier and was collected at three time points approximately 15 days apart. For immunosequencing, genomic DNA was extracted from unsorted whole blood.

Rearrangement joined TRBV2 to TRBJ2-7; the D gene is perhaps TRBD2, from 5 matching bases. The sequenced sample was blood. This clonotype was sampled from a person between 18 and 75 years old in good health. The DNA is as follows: TGTGCCAGCGCAAAGGGAGACGAGCAGTACTTC. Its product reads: CASAKGDEQYF.